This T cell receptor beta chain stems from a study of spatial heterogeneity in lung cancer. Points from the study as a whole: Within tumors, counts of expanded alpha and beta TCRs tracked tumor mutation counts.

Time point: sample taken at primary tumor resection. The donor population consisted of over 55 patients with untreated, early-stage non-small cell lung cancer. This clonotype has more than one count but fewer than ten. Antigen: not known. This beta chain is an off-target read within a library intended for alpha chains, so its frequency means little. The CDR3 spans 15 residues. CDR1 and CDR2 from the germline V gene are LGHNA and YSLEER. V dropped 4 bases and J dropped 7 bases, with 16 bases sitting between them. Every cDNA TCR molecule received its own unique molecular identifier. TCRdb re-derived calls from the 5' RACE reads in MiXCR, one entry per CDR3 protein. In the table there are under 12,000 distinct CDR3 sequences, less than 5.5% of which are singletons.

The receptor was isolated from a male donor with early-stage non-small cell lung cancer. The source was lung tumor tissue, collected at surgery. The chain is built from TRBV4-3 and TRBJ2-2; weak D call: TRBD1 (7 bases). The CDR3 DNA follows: TGCGCCAGCAGCCGGCCTCAGGGGGGAGACGGGGAGCTGTTTTTT. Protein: CASSRPQGGDGELFF.